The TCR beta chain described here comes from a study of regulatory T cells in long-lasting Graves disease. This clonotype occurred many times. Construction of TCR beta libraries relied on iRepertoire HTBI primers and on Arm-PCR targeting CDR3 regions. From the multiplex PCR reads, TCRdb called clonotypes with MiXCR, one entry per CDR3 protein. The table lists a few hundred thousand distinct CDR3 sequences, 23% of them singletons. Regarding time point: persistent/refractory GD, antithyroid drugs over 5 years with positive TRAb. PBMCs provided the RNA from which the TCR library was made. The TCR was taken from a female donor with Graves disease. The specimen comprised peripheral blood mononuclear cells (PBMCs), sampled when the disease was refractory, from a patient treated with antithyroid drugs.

The CDR3 sequence: CSAREGAGVETQYF. The DNA for the CDR3 is TGCAGTGCTAGAGAAGGGGCGGGAGTAGAGACCCAGTACTTC. The rearrangement links TRBV20-1 to TRBJ2-5; 7 nucleotides match TRBD2. Germline V gene lookup returns CDR1 DFQATT and CDR2 SNEGSKA (reference sequence). The CDR3 is 14 residues long. After removal of 0 bases from V and 4 bases from J, the junction contained 5 bases not matched to a gene.